Shown below are 9 T cell receptor beta chains from a single sample sequenced in a study of T cells after yellow fever vaccination. From the 5' RACE reads, TCRdb called clonotypes with MiXCR, one entry per CDR3 protein. The sample yields around 350,000 distinct CDR3 sequences, approximately 10% seen once. Specimen: PBMCs, collected on the day of the first yellow fever vaccination. These receptors were obtained from a man aged 18 to 30 who received the YFV17D yellow fever vaccine.

Many counts were recorded for this clonotype. V is TRBV5-1 and J is TRBJ2-3, with TRBD2 matching 13 bases. This CDR3 is built from 17 residues. With V trimmed by 6 bases and J by 5 bases, 12 bases remained unmatched. The germline V gene has CDR1 SGHRS and CDR2 YFSETQ. CDR3 in DNA: TGCGCCAGCACCGAGACTAGCGGGGGGATGTACGGAGATACGCAGTATTTT. Its protein product is CASTETSGGMYGDTQYF.

The rearrangement uses TRBV20-1 and TRBJ2-2; D ambiguous. Trimming left V 6 bases short and J 4 bases short, with 12 bases between. CDR3 size: 13 residues. Germline V gene lookup returns CDR1 DFQATT and CDR2 SNEGSKA (reference sequence). CDR3 coding DNA: TGCAGTGCCCCCTCACAGTCCACCGGGGAGCTGTTTTTT. Its translation: CSAPSQSTGELFF.

This clonotype was recorded a few times. The chain combines TRBV20-1 with TRBJ1-1; TRBD1 matches at 7 bases. Trimming at V came to 2 bases and at J to 2 bases, leaving 8 bases not matched to a gene. The CDR3 sequence is 15 residues long. CDR1 DFQATT and CDR2 SNEGSKA come from the germline V gene (reference sequence). The CDR3 region is CSARPVGQINTEAFF. In DNA form, the CDR3 reads TGCAGTGCTAGACCCGTGGGACAGATTAACACTGAAGCTTTCTTT.

This clonotype was found a few times. The CDR3 DNA follows: TGTGCCAGCAGCCGCTCAGGCAGCTACAATGAGCAGTTCTTC. Translation: CASSRSGSYNEQFF. V gene TRBV7-6 combines with J gene TRBJ2-1; D unclear. Germline V CDR1 and CDR2: SGHVS, FNYEAQ. Trimming pared 5 bases from V and 3 bases from J, leaving 11 bases between. The CDR3 spans 14 residues.

The chain has TRBV11-2 and TRBJ1-4; D remains unclear. Germline V gene data show CDR1 as SGHAT and CDR2 as FQNNGV. The CDR3 covers 15 residues. Trimming took 1 base from V and 7 from J, leaving 13 bases between them. The CDR3 coding sequence is TGTGCCAGCAGCTTAGCCGGTCAGTCTACTGAAAAACTGTTTTTT. Residues: CASSLAGQSTEKLFF. Combining the CDR3 with reference TRBV11-2 and TRBJ1-4 gives the whole variable domain EAGVAQSPRYKIIEKRQSVAFWCNPISGHATLYWYQQILGQGPKLLIQFQNNGVVDDSQLPKDRFSAERLKGVDSTLKIQPAKLEDSAVYLCASSLAGQSTEKLFFGSGTQLSVL.

Turning to this clonotype: Since a much larger clone is just one base distant, this may be a read error. This chain connects TRBV7-3 to TRBJ2-2; D is ambiguous. V dropped 1 base and J dropped 7 bases, with 4 bases sitting between them. This CDR3 is 12 amino acids long. CDR1 and CDR2 (germline): SGHTA, FQGTGA. CDR3 nucleotides: TGTGCCAGCAGCTTAATCGGCGGGGAGCTGTTTTTT. Translation: CASSLIGGELFF.

The genes are TRBV11-1 and TRBJ2-1, with unresolved D. Germline V gene data show CDR1 as SGHAT and CDR2 as FQDESV (reference sequence). Trimming took 5 bases from V and 7 from J, leaving 15 bases between them. The CDR3 length is 14 residues. The CDR3 is CASSTHGPINEQFF. The CDR3 bases are TGTGCCAGCAGCACTCACGGGCCGATTAATGAGCAGTTCTTC.

This chain connects TRBV27 to TRBJ2-2; TRBD2 is a possible D gene (6 bases). The CDR3 length is 15 residues. CDR1 is MNHEY, CDR2 SMNVEV, per germline (reference sequence). Trimming stripped 6 bases from V and 4 bases from J, with 15 bases between. The chain's CDR3 is CASSYGTPLTGELFF. The DNA for the CDR3 is TGTGCCAGCAGCTACGGGACTCCCCTCACCGGGGAGCTGTTTTTT.

This clonotype was seen a handful of times. The rearrangement joins TRBV15 to TRBJ2-5, with D perhaps matching TRBD1 (6 bases). The CDR3 runs 14 residues. Trimming removed 1 base at V and 5 bases at J, with 11 bases between. The germline gives CDR1 LNHNV, CDR2 YYDKDF (reference sequence). CDR3 in amino acids: CATSRAVGAETQYF. CDR3 coding DNA: TGTGCCACCAGCAGAGCGGTGGGGGCGGAGACCCAGTACTTC.